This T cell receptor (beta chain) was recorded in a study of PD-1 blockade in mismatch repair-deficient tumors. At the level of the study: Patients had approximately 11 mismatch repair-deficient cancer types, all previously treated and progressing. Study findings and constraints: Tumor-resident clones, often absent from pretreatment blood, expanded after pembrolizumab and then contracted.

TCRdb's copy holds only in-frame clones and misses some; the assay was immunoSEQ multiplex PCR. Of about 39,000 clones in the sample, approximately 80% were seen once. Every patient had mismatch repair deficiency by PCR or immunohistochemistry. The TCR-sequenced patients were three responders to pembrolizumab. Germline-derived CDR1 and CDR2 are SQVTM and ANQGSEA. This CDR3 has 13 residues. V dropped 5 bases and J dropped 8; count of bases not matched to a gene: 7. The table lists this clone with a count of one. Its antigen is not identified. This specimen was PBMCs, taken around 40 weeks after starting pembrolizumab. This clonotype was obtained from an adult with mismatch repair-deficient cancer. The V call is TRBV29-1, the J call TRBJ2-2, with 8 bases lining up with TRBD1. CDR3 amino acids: CSVRTGFGGELFF. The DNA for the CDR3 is TGCAGCGTTAGGACAGGGTTCGGAGGGGAGCTGTTTTTT.